A selection of T cell receptor beta chains follows, all from one sample in a study of blood T cells in healthy people across ages. Via MiXCR, TCRdb re-called the 5' RACE reads, giving one row per CDR3 protein. The sample contains 650,000 to 1,000,000 distinct CDR3 sequences, around 36% of which appear only once. The sequencing sample was made of blood. Receptors originate from a man younger than 35 in good health. Each CDR3 is given with its conserved first and last residue.

v_gene: TRBV20-1; j_gene: TRBJ2-5; CDR3aa: CSAQKSQETQYF
v_gene: TRBV6-5; j_gene: TRBJ1-4; CDR3aa: CASSYSNRRPNEKLFF
v_gene: TRBV7-6; j_gene: TRBJ1-2; CDR3aa: CASSLGGASYGYTF
v_gene: TRBV6-2/TRBV6-3; j_gene: TRBJ1-5; CDR3aa: CASSSEGPLWNQPQHF
v_gene: TRBV12-3/TRBV12-4; j_gene: TRBJ2-1; CDR3aa: CASSLRSSGGAIGQFF
v_gene: TRBV6-2/TRBV6-3; j_gene: TRBJ1-1; CDR3aa: CASIPGADTEAFF
v_gene: TRBV7-8; j_gene: TRBJ1-5; CDR3aa: CASSPRQGPNSNQPQHF
v_gene: TRBV18; j_gene: TRBJ1-1; CDR3aa: CASYPNTEAFF
v_gene: TRBV5-1; j_gene: TRBJ2-7; CDR3aa: CASSHGRAGVYNEQYF
v_gene: TRBV20-1; j_gene: TRBJ2-1; CDR3aa: CSARGADGAYYNEQFF
v_gene: TRBV29-1; j_gene: TRBJ1-2; CDR3aa: CSVAGTGPKGYTF
v_gene: TRBV6-6; j_gene: TRBJ1-2; CDR3aa: CASSLYYGYTF
v_gene: TRBV12-3/TRBV12-4; j_gene: TRBJ1-5; CDR3aa: CASSPEVVNQPQHF
v_gene: TRBV4-1; j_gene: TRBJ1-6; CDR3aa: CASSLLLGYNSPLHF
v_gene: TRBV20-1; j_gene: TRBJ2-7; CDR3aa: CSARRRGAFSYEQYF
v_gene: TRBV5-1; j_gene: TRBJ1-1; CDR3aa: CASRAAPASEAFF
v_gene: TRBV28; j_gene: TRBJ1-5; CDR3aa: CASSSPTNQPQHF
v_gene: TRBV7-9; j_gene: TRBJ2-3; CDR3aa: CASSLEGGFGTDTQYF